Shown below are 20 T cell receptor beta chains from a single sample sequenced in a study of blood T cell repertoires in COVID-19 (dated by TCRdb to about 2020). Library preparation was by the immunoSEQ multiplex PCR assay. This is the immuneACCESS table as TCRdb keeps it, with only in-frame sequences that have V and J called. A part of the clones is gone; compared with another copy, unresolved V genes explain less than half, and the rest is unexplained. The sample table contains 240,000 or so clones; only one count was recorded for roughly 80% of them. Jointly, the top ten make up 6.5% to 9.5% of the sample. What was sequenced was peripheral blood. The receptor source for this set is an elderly woman with COVID-19, enrolled during active disease.

V usage is TRBV18 and J usage is TRBJ2-7; a weak D match, TRBD1 (5 bases). Trimming took off 1 base at V and 9 bases at J, with 13 bases between the two ends. The germline V gene encodes CDR1 KGHSH and CDR2 LQKENI. The CDR3 has 13 residues. This CDR3 reads CASSPLGRDGQYF. In nucleotides, the CDR3 is TGTGCCAGCTCACCACTTGGCAGGGATGGGCAGTACTTC. Based on the CDR3 plus reference TRBV18 and TRBJ2-7, the full variable domain is NAGVMQNPRHLVRRRGQEARLRCSPMKGHSHVYWYRQLPEEGLKFMVYLQKENIIDESGMPKERFSAEFPKEGPSILRIQQVVRGDSAAYFCASSPLGRDGQYFGPGTRLTVT.

This sequence joins TRBV3-1 (or the pseudogene TRBV3-2) and TRBJ1-1; no clear D gene. The germline V gene encodes CDR1 LGHDT and CDR2 YNNKEL (reference sequence). The CDR3 spans 13 residues. Trimming took 3 bases from V and 1 from J, leaving 6 bases between them. Here the CDR3 reads CASSQWRNTEAFF. As DNA, the CDR3 is TGTGCCAGCAGCCAGTGGAGGAACACTGAAGCTTTCTTT.

The chain couples TRBV30 to TRBJ1-1; 9 positions agree with TRBD1. The germline CDR1 and CDR2 sequences are GTSNPN and SVGIG (reference sequence). CDR3 size: 15 residues. The chain's CDR3 is CAPGGRGQGRTEAFF. The DNA of the CDR3 is TGTGCACCCGGGGGGAGAGGACAGGGGAGGACTGAAGCTTTCTTT.

The J gene is TRBJ2-1, the V gene TRBV28; D is unclear. This CDR3 is 11 amino acids long. V was cut by 7 bases and J by 5 bases, with 6 bases left in between. Germline values: CDR1 MDHEN, CDR2 SYDVKM. As DNA, the CDR3 is TGTGCCAGCACCTTAAACAATGAGCAGTTCTTC. As protein: CASTLNNEQFF.

This clone was recorded a few times. The chain joins TRBV7-9 to TRBJ1-1; 8 positions match TRBD1. This CDR3 contains 14 residues. The ends lost 5 bases at V and 3 bases at J; junction bases unmatched: 5. The V gene's germline CDR1 is SEHNR and CDR2 FQNEAQ (reference sequence). This CDR3 reads CASSPSGGYTEAFF. CDR3 DNA sequence: TGTGCCAGCAGCCCCTCAGGGGGCTACACTGAAGCTTTCTTT.

This chain joins TRBV4-1 and TRBJ2-7, with 7 bases identical to TRBD2. The CDR3 runs to 15 residues. The V gene end was trimmed by 1 base and the J gene end by 2 bases; junction bases not matched to a gene: 5. Germline V gene sequence: CDR1 MGHRA, CDR2 YSYEKL. In DNA, the CDR3 is TGCGCCAGCAGCCAAGGAGGGAGGGGAGCCTACGAGCAGTACTTC. Encoded protein: CASSQGGRGAYEQYF.

The chain carries TRBV3-1 (or the pseudogene TRBV3-2) and TRBJ1-1, with 7 bases fitting TRBD1. The CDR3 consists of 14 residues. With V trimmed by 1 base and J by 1 base, 0 bases remained unmatched. The germline V gene encodes CDR1 LGHDT and CDR2 YNNKEL (reference sequence). The CDR3, as DNA: TGTGCCAGCAGCCAAGCAGGGGGGAACACTGAAGCTTTCTTT. It translates to CASSQAGGNTEAFF.

V gene TRBV28 combines with J gene TRBJ2-5; TRBD2 agrees at 10 bases. After removal of 8 bases from V and 3 bases from J, the junction contained 3 bases not matched to a gene. Germline lookup yields CDR1 MDHEN and CDR2 SYDVKM. The CDR3 extends over 13 amino acids. The CDR3 DNA follows: TGTGCCAGCGGTACTAGCGGGAAAGAGACCCAGTACTTC. Encoded protein: CASGTSGKETQYF.

This chain uses TRBV5-1 with TRBJ1-1; perhaps TRBD1 as D (6 bases). This CDR3 contains 17 residues. With 4 bases removed from V and 0 bases from J, the gap between germline ends came to 19 bases. The germline gives CDR1 SGHRS, CDR2 YFSETQ. The CDR3 nucleotides read TGCGCCAGCAGCCCCGGGACACTCGAACTGATGAACACTGAAGCTTTCTTT. Residues: CASSPGTLELMNTEAFF.

This clone was observed a few times. The chain has TRBV7-2 and TRBJ1-5, with D possibly being TRBD1 (5 bases). CDR1 is SGHTA, CDR2 FQGNSA, per germline. V lost 5 bases to trimming and J lost 7 bases, with 18 bases between them. The CDR3 spans 15 residues. CDR3 in amino acids: CASSEPPGWGQPQHF. CDR3 DNA: TGTGCCAGCAGCGAACCCCCCGGCTGGGGCCAGCCCCAGCATTTT.

This clone was seen only a few times. The J gene is TRBJ1-1, the V gene TRBV6-4; D might be TRBD1 (6 bases). V gave up 0 bases and J gave up 4 bases, with 6 bases separating them. The CDR3 spans 13 residues. Germline CDR1 reads MRHNA; CDR2 reads SNTAGT. The CDR3 sequence is CASSDSGGTEAFF. The CDR3 coding sequence is TGTGCCAGCAGTGACTCAGGGGGCACTGAAGCTTTCTTT.

A remark on this clone: This specimen includes other DNA sequences encoding the same CDR3. This chain connects TRBV5-1 to TRBJ2-2; TRBD1 is a possible D gene (6 bases). The CDR3 sequence is 13 residues long. CDR1 and CDR2 from the germline V gene are SGHRS and YFSETQ. The V end lost 4 bases, the J end lost 6 bases, and 10 bases lay between the germline ends. The CDR3 nucleotides are TGCGCCAGCAGCCCACAGGGTCCCGGGGAGCTGTTTTTT. Protein product: CASSPQGPGELFF. The variable domain in full, completed from reference TRBV5-1 and TRBJ2-2, reads KAGVTQTPRYLIKTRGQQVTLSCSPISGHRSVSWYQQTPGQGLQFLFEYFSETQRNKGNFPGRFSGRQFSNSRSEMNVSTLELGDSALYLCASSPQGPGELFFGEGSRLTVL.

The V gene is TRBV30, the J gene TRBJ1-1; D gene uncertain. V was cut by 4 bases and J by 0 bases, with 12 bases left in between. CDR1 is GTSNPN, CDR2 SVGIG, per germline (reference sequence). CDR3 length equals 14 residues. The DNA of the CDR3 is TGTGCCTGGACATTCGCAGGTCTGAACACTGAAGCTTTCTTT. It yields the protein CAWTFAGLNTEAFF.

V gene TRBV7-2 combines with J gene TRBJ2-5; D is perhaps TRBD1 (5 bases). Trimming took off 3 bases at V and 6 bases at J, with 11 bases between the two ends. Germline CDR1 is SGHTA and CDR2 is FQGNSA. The CDR3 runs 13 residues. DNA of the CDR3: TGTGCCAGCAGCTTGGCTTCAGGGAAGACCCAGTACTTC. It encodes CASSLASGKTQYF.

The rearrangement links TRBV9 to TRBJ1-6; 9 bases align to TRBD1. Germline CDR1 reads SGDLS; CDR2 reads YYNGEE. This CDR3 contains 16 residues. V shed 2 bases, J shed 9 bases, and the junction held 9 bases outside the gene matches. The CDR3 loop reads CASSVGTGTIASPLHF. As DNA, the CDR3 is TGTGCCAGCAGCGTCGGGACAGGGACTATCGCTTCACCCCTCCACTTT.

The J gene is TRBJ1-2, the V gene TRBV4-3, with D possibly being TRBD1 (6 bases). Trimming removed 5 bases at V and 5 bases at J, with 12 bases between. The CDR3 covers 13 residues. CDR1 is LGHNA and CDR2 is YSLEER in the germline V gene. The CDR3 reads CASSLQQGYGYTF. The CDR3 DNA reads TGCGCCAGCAGCTTACAACAGGGATATGGCTACACCTTC.

The V and J genes are TRBV3-1 (or the pseudogene TRBV3-2) and TRBJ2-7, with 9 bases aligning to TRBD2. Unmatched junction bases numbered 18, after V lost 0 bases and J lost 6 bases. Germline assignment: CDR1 LGHDT and CDR2 YNNKEL (reference sequence). This CDR3 spans 19 amino acids. In DNA, the CDR3 is TGTGCCAGCAGCCAAGAGAGGACGGGACGGTGGCGGGGGGGCGGCGAGCAGTACTTC. It translates to CASSQERTGRWRGGGEQYF.

This sequence joins TRBV5-6 and TRBJ1-6, with D maybe TRBD1 (5 bases). The germline V and J ends were trimmed by 2 bases and 2 bases, with 11 bases remaining between them. CDR3 length: 16 residues. Germline loops: CDR1 SGHDT, CDR2 YYEEEE. This CDR3 reads CASSFFVTAYNSPLHF. The CDR3 DNA sequence: TGTGCCAGCAGCTTCTTTGTGACAGCCTATAATTCACCCCTCCACTTT. Supplemented by reference TRBV5-6 and TRBJ1-6, the full variable domain reads DAGVTQSPTHLIKTRGQQVTLRCSPKSGHDTVSWYQQALGQGPQFIFQYYEEEERQRGNFPDRFSGHQFPNYSSELNVNALLLGDSALYLCASSFFVTAYNSPLHFGNGTRLTVT.

The V call is TRBV7-9, the J call TRBJ1-1; D unclear. Trimming left V 4 bases short and J 0 bases short, with 12 bases between. Per the germline V gene, CDR1 is SEHNR and CDR2 is FQNEAQ (reference sequence). This CDR3 is built from 15 residues. The CDR3 is CASSSREALNTEAFF. DNA for the CDR3: TGTGCCAGCAGCTCACGGGAGGCCTTGAACACTGAAGCTTTCTTT.

The rearrangement uses TRBV18 and TRBJ2-1, with D unresolved. Per germline, CDR1 KGHSH and CDR2 LQKENI. V shed 3 bases and J shed 0 bases, with 9 bases lying between them. The CDR3 runs 15 residues. The CDR3 DNA follows: TGTGCCAGCTCACCGGCTCTCCTCTCCTACAATGAGCAGTTCTTC. Protein: CASSPALLSYNEQFF.